The following is a T cell receptor (beta chain) sequence with its context. As yet, its antigen is unknown. Libraries were prepared by immunoSEQ multiplex PCR; TCRdb keeps only in-frame clonotypes and omits some of them. The data contain about 15,000 clones, approximately 70% of them singletons. The data derive from a study of graft-versus-host responses after intestinal transplantation. For the study at large: Once they had received anti-thymocyte globulin induction, all recipients took tacrolimus and steroids for around 3 years.

Study findings and constraints: Some GvH clones were seen earlier in gut or blood, suggesting intestinal origin.

Researchers processed graft tissue to release intraepithelial and lamina propria lymphocytes. Sequencing was performed on ileum tissue, taken 700 to 800 days after intestinal transplantation. The clonotype originates from a human patient who received an intestinal transplant, so some T cells may come from the graft donor.

CDR3 coding DNA: TGTGCCAGCAGCACCGCAGGGGGCGCGGGTGAAAAACTGTTTTTT. It is translated as CASSTAGGAGEKLFF. The V call is TRBV7-9, the J call TRBJ1-4, with 8 nucleotides matching TRBD1. J lost 7 bases, V lost 5 bases, and 9 bases had no gene match. Germline CDR1 and CDR2: SEHNR and FQNEAQ (reference sequence). The CDR3 runs to 15 residues.